This T cell receptor beta chain was sequenced during a study of CXCR3-negative and CXCR3-positive naive CD8 T cells. Whole-study results and caveats: Between one naive subset and the other, surface CD5 was comparable, and TCR strength was inferred from TRB CDR3 properties. Within a donor, both naive subsets shared TRBV-TRBJ usage, unlike memory cells. Naive subsets were similarly diverse, while memory CD8+ repertoires were much less diverse.

The authors prepared UMI-labeled TRB cDNA libraries by 5' RACE. Reprocessing the 5' RACE reads, TCRdb reports a single entry for every CDR3 protein and omits DNA. This listing includes 6,000 to 8,500 distinct CDR3 sequences. Turning to this clonotype: Its specificity is not known.

Per germline, CDR1 DFQATT and CDR2 SNEGSKA (reference sequence). The CDR3 is 13 amino acids. This chain uses TRBV20-1 with TRBJ2-1; TCRdb's D call of TRBD1 is untestable without DNA. The sequenced sample consisted of naive CXCR3- CD8+ T cells from blood. The sample's subset: CD45RO-CCR7+CD27+CD95- naive CD8+ T cells lacking CXCR3 (TNR3-). The TCR sequence derives from a human donor in good health. Some clones in this sample may be carry-over from other donors' samples. The CDR3 reads CSAIRTGHNEQFF.